Given below is one T cell receptor beta chain in context. Antigen: not known. No conserved phenylalanine or tryptophan is present at the end of the CDR3, so a read error is the likely explanation. The record originates from a study of neurological immune-mediated disorders. Study-wide context: Of the multiple sclerosis patients, approximately 35 in total, some 30 were relapsing-remitting and 3 were secondary progressive.

Germline lookup yields CDR1 SNHLY and CDR2 FYNNEI. V shed 11 bases, J shed 5 bases, and the junction held 7 bases outside the gene matches. The CDR3 covers 12 residues. TCRdb called the 5' RACE reads again in MiXCR, with one record for every CDR3 protein. The table records tens of thousands of distinct CDR3 sequences, around 3.1% of them present only once. Study-level points and caveats: Multiple sclerosis patients had less TCR clonal expansion than even healthy controls, unlike HTLV-1-associated myelopathy. Subjects shared no identical expanded-clone CDR3 amino acid sequences, suggesting private TCR-beta repertoires in all groups. On phylogenetic grouping, the repertoires of 18 of 34 multiple sclerosis patients fell within one related-CDR3 cluster, constituting a possible signature.

The rearrangement links TRBV2 to TRBJ2-5; 8 bases are a match to TRBD2. The clonotype was recovered from a man in his forties or fifties with multiple sclerosis. Sample: PBMCs. CDR3 coding DNA: TGTGCCGGAAAAGCGGGAGTCGAGACCCAGTACAAC. Protein product: CAGKAGVETQYN.